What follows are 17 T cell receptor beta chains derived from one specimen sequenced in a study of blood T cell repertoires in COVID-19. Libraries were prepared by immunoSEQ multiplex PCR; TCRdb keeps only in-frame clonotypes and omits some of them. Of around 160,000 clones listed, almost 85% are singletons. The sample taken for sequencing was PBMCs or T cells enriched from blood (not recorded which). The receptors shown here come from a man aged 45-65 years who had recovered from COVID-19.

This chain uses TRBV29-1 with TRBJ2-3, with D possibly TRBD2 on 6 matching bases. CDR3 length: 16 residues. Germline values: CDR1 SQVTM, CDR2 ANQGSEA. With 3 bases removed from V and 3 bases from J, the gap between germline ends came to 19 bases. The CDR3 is CSVDIGAGSITDTQYF. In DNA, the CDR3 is TGCAGCGTTGATATCGGGGCCGGGAGTATTACAGATACGCAGTATTTT.

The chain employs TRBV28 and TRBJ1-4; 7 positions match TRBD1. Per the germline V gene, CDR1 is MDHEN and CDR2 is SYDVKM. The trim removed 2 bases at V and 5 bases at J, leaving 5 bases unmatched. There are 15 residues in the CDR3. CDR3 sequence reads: CASSLTRDSNEKLFF. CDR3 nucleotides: TGTGCCAGCAGTTTAACGCGGGACAGCAATGAAAAACTGTTTTTT.

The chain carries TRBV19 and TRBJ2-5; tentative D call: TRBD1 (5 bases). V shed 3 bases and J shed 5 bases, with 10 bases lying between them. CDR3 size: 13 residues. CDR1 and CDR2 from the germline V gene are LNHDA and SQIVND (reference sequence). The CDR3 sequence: CASSMTVGETQYF. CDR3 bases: TGTGCCAGTAGTATGACAGTAGGGGAGACCCAGTACTTC.

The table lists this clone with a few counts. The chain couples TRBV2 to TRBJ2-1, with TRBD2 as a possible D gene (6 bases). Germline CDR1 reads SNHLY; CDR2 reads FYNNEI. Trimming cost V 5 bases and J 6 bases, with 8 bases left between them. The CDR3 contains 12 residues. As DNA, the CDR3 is TGTGCCAGCAGTAGGACTATCAATGAGCAGTTCTTC. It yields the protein CASSRTINEQFF.

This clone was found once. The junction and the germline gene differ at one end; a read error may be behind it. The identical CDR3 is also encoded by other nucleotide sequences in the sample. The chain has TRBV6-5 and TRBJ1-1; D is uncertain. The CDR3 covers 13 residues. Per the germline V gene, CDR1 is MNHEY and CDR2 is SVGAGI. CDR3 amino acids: CASSLQMNTEAFF. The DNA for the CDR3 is TGTGCCAGCAGCTTACAGATGAACACTGAAGCCTTCTTT.

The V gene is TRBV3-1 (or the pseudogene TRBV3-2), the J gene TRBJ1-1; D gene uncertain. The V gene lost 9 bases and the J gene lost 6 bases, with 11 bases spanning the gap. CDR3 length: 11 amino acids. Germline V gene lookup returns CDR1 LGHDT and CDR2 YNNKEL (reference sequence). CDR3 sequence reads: CASSVAAEAFF. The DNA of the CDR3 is TGTGCCAGTAGTGTTGCTGCTGAAGCTTTCTTT.

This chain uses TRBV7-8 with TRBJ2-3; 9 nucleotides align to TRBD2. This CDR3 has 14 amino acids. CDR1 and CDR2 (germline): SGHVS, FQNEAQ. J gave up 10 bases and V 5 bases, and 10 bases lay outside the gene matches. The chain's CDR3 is CASSPSAGGSAQYF. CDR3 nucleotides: TGTGCCAGCAGCCCCAGTGCGGGAGGGAGCGCGCAGTATTTT.

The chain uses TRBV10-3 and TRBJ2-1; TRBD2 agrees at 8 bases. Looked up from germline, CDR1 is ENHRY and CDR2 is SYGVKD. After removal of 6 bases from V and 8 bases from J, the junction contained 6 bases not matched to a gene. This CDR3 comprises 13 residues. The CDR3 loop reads CAIRGSGGDEQFF. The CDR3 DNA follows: TGTGCCATCAGGGGAAGCGGGGGTGATGAGCAGTTCTTC.

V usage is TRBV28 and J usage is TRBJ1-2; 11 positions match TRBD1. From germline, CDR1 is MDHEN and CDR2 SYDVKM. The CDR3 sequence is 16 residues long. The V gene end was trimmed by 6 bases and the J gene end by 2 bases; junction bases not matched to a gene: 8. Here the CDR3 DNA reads TGTGCCAGCAGCTCGGACAGGGGGCATGACAACTATGGCTACACCTTC. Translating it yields CASSSDRGHDNYGYTF.

Here the CDR3 reads CASSIPGTGTTGELFF. The CDR3 nucleotides read TGTGCCAGCAGCATACCCGGGACAGGGACCACCGGGGAGCTGTTTTTT. The chain uses TRBV7-8 and TRBJ2-2; TRBD1 agrees at 9 bases. Germline lookup yields CDR1 SGHVS and CDR2 FQNEAQ. This CDR3 has 16 amino acids. With 5 bases clipped from V and 4 bases from J, the junction kept 8 bases outside the gene matches.

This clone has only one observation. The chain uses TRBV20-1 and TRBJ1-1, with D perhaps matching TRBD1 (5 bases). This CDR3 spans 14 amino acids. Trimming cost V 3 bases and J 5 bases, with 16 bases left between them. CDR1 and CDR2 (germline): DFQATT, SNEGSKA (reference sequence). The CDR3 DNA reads TGCAGTGCTAGTTTGCAGGACAAGGGGACTGAAGCTTTCTTT. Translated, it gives CSASLQDKGTEAFF.

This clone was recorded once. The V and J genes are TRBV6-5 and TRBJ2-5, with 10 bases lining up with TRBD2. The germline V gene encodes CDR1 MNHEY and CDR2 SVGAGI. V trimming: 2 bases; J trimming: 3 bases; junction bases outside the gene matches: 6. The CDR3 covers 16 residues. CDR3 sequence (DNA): TGTGCCAGCAGTTACCATCCTAGCGGGGGCGAAGAGACCCAGTACTTC. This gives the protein CASSYHPSGGEETQYF.

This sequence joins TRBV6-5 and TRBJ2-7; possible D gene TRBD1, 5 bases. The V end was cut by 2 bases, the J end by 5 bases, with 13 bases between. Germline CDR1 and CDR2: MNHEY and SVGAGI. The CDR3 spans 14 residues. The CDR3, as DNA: TGTGCCAGCAGTTACGTTCCAGGGTACCACGAGCAGTACTTC. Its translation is CASSYVPGYHEQYF.

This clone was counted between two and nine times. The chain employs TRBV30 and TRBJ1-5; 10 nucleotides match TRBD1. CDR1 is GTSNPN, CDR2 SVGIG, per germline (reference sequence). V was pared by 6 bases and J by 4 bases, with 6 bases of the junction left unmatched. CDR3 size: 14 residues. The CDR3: CACTGQGPNQPQHF. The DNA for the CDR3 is TGTGCCTGTACGGGACAGGGGCCGAATCAGCCCCAGCATTTT. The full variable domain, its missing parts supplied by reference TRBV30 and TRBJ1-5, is SQTIHQWPATLVQPVGSPLSLECTVEGTSNPNLYWYRQAAGRGLQLLFYSVGIGQISSEVPQNLSASRPQDRQFILSSKKLLLSDSGFYLCACTGQGPNQPQHFGDGTRLSIL.

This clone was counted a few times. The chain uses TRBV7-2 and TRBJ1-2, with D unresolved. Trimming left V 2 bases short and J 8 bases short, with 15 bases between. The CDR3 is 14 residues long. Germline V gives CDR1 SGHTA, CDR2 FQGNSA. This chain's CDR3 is CASSLSRGKGGYTF. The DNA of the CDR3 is TGTGCCAGCAGCTTAAGCCGGGGAAAAGGGGGCTACACCTTC.

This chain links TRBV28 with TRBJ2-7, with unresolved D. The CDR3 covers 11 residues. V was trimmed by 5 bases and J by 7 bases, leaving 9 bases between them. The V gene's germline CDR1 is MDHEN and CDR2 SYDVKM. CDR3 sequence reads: CASSLWREQYF. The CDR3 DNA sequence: TGTGCCAGCAGTCTCTGGAGAGAGCAGTACTTC.

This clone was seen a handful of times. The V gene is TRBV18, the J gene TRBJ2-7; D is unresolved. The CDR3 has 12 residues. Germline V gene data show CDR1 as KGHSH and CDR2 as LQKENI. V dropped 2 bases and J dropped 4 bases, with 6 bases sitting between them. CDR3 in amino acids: CASSPDRYEQYF. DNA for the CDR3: TGTGCCAGCTCACCAGATCGGTACGAGCAGTACTTC.